These 15 T cell receptor beta chains were all obtained from the same sample, sequenced in a study of blood T cell repertoires in COVID-19. TCRdb's copy holds only in-frame clones and misses some; the assay was immunoSEQ multiplex PCR. The sample has 150,000 to 200,000 clones, roughly 85% seen once. Sequenced sample: peripheral blood. These receptors all come from a human donor with acute or convalescent COVID-19. The donor label of this sample is uncertain.

This sequence joins TRBV18 and TRBJ2-7; TRBD2 matches 8 bases. The CDR3 totals 16 residues. Trimming at V came to 4 bases and at J to 6 bases, leaving 14 bases not matched to a gene. Germline loops: CDR1 KGHSH, CDR2 LQKENI. The CDR3 loop is CASSRDNRARGGEQYF. In nucleotides, the CDR3 is TGTGCCAGCTCACGAGACAACAGGGCCCGGGGGGGCGAGCAGTACTTC.

V and J are TRBV28 and TRBJ1-5; a weak D match, TRBD1 (6 bases). The V end was cut by 2 bases, the J end by 4 bases, with 15 bases between. This CDR3 spans 16 amino acids. Germline values: CDR1 MDHEN, CDR2 SYDVKM. The CDR3 coding sequence is TGTGCCAGCAGTTTAGGGGGCGCGTTGTTTAATCAGCCCCAGCATTTT. Residues: CASSLGGALFNQPQHF. Drawing the rest from reference TRBV28 and TRBJ1-5, the complete variable domain is DVKVTQSSRYLVKRTGEKVFLECVQDMDHENMFWYRQDPGLGLRLIYFSYDVKMKEKGDIPEGYSVSREKKERFSLILESASTNQTSMYLCASSLGGALFNQPQHFGDGTRLSIL.

The chain links TRBV28 to TRBJ2-3; 7 bases are a match to TRBD2. This CDR3 is 16 amino acids long. The V gene's germline CDR1 is MDHEN and CDR2 SYDVKM. Germline trimming cut 2 bases from V and 6 bases from J; bases unmatched to any gene: 11. As DNA, the CDR3 is TGTGCCAGCAGTTTAAGGCGCGGGGGTGGTTCGGATACGCAGTATTTT. This encodes CASSLRRGGGSDTQYF.

The genes are TRBV11-3 and TRBJ1-1; tentative D call: TRBD1 (6 bases). V gave up 2 bases and J gave up 5 bases, with 15 bases separating them. The CDR3 loop spans 15 amino acids. Looked up from germline, CDR1 is SGHNT and CDR2 is YENEEA. Written as DNA, the CDR3 is TGTGCCAGCAGCTTATGGCGGGGGCGGGGAACTGAAGCTTTCTTT. This translates into CASSLWRGRGTEAFF.

The chain has TRBV27 and TRBJ2-7, with D maybe TRBD1 (6 bases). The V end was cut by 9 bases, the J end by 1 base, with 16 bases between. CDR3 length: 14 amino acids. CDR1 and CDR2 (germline): MNHEY, SMNVEV (reference sequence). The CDR3 coding sequence is TGTGCCAGTCAACCGACAGGTTATTCCTACGAGCAGTACTTC. Protein product: CASQPTGYSYEQYF.

This chain links TRBV7-6 with TRBJ1-5; D is uncertain. The CDR3 spans 13 residues. Germline V gene sequence: CDR1 SGHVS, CDR2 FNYEAQ. Trimming cost V 1 base and J 6 bases, with 7 bases left between them. CDR3 sequence reads: CASSLERSQPQHF. For the CDR3, the DNA is TGTGCCAGCAGCTTAGAAAGGAGTCAGCCCCAGCATTTT. Together with reference TRBV7-6 and TRBJ1-5, the CDR3 gives the full variable domain: GAGVSQSPRYKVTKRGQDVALRCDPISGHVSLYWYRQALGQGPEFLTYFNYEAQQDKSGLPNDRFSAERPEGSISTLTIQRTEQRDSAMYRCASSLERSQPQHFGDGTRLSIL.

The sample holds one count of this clone. The chain has TRBV5-6 and TRBJ2-3, with 8 bases matching TRBD1. The CDR3 spans 15 residues. Germline V CDR1 and CDR2: SGHDT, YYEEEE. Unmatched junction bases numbered 9, after V lost 4 bases and J lost 5 bases. The CDR3 is CASSLTGAEGDTQYF. For the CDR3, the DNA is TGTGCCAGCAGCCTGACAGGGGCCGAGGGAGATACGCAGTATTTT.

This clone turned up a few times. The chain recombines TRBV6-4 with TRBJ1-6; D is perhaps TRBD1 (6 bases). Trimming took 2 bases from V and 7 from J, leaving 6 bases between them. The CDR3 sequence is 13 residues long. The germline gives CDR1 MRHNA, CDR2 SNTAGT. The CDR3 nucleotides read TGTGCCAGCAGTGACAGGGGGAATTCACCCCTCCACTTT. Amino acids: CASSDRGNSPLHF.

This clone was counted between two and nine times. The chain employs TRBV6-7 and TRBJ1-3; 9 bases fit TRBD1. Being an ORF, TRBV6-7 has a function that is uncertain. V was clipped by 5 bases and J by 2 bases; unmatched bases: 4. The CDR3 runs 15 residues. In nucleotides, the CDR3 is TGTGCCAGCAGTCAGGGACAGGGTACTGGAAACACCATATATTTT. It yields the protein CASSQGQGTGNTIYF.

The chain has TRBV11-2 and TRBJ2-3, with 7 bases lining up with TRBD2. Germline CDR1 is SGHAT and CDR2 is FQNNGV. The CDR3 spans 15 residues. V lost 6 bases and J lost 3; bases outside the gene matches: 9. The chain's CDR3 is CASRKAGPGTDTQYF. Here the CDR3 DNA reads TGTGCCAGCAGGAAAGCGGGGCCCGGAACAGATACGCAGTATTTT.

The chain is built from TRBV12-3 or TRBV12-4 and TRBJ1-2; possibly TRBD1 for D (6 bases). V shed 6 bases and J shed 12 bases, with 20 bases lying between them. The CDR3 contains 13 residues. CDR3 in amino acids: CASSPGQFIGHTF. DNA for the CDR3: TGTGCCAGCAGCCCTGGACAGTTTATAGGCCACACCTTC.

This clone was seen only a few times. This sequence joins TRBV5-8 and TRBJ1-5; 8 bases match TRBD1. Germline V gene lookup returns CDR1 SGHTS and CDR2 YDEGEE. This CDR3 is built from 15 residues. Trimming removed 4 bases from V and 1 base from J; junction bases left unmatched: 4. Here the CDR3 reads CASSGQGLSNQPQHF. For the CDR3, the DNA is TGTGCCAGCAGCGGACAGGGTCTCAGCAATCAGCCCCAGCATTTT.

The chain is built from TRBV10-3 and TRBJ1-1, with 11 positions matching TRBD1. V gave up 6 bases and J gave up 1 base; unmatched junction bases: 1. Germline values: CDR1 ENHRY, CDR2 SYGVKD. CDR3 length equals 14 residues. The DNA of the CDR3 is TGTGCCATCAGGGACAGGGGGCCGAACACTGAAGCTTTCTTT. This codes for CAIRDRGPNTEAFF.

The chain joins TRBV19 to TRBJ1-1; no firm D call. This CDR3 comprises 16 residues. Per germline, CDR1 LNHDA and CDR2 SQIVND (reference sequence). V lost 3 bases to trimming and J lost 1 base, with 15 bases between them. The CDR3 bases are TGTGCCAGTAGTATTCAGGCGGGCAGACCGAACACTGAAGCTTTCTTT. Its protein is CASSIQAGRPNTEAFF.

The rearrangement uses TRBV7-8 and TRBJ1-6; TRBD1 matches at 8 bases. The CDR3 has 19 residues. CDR1 SGHVS and CDR2 FQNEAQ come from the germline V gene. Trimming removed 5 bases from V and 0 bases from J; junction bases left unmatched: 12. CDR3 nucleotide sequence: TGTGCCAGCAGCGCTCTCCCTACAGGGGGTAGCTCCTATAATTCACCCCTCCACTTT. It yields the protein CASSALPTGGSSYNSPLHF.